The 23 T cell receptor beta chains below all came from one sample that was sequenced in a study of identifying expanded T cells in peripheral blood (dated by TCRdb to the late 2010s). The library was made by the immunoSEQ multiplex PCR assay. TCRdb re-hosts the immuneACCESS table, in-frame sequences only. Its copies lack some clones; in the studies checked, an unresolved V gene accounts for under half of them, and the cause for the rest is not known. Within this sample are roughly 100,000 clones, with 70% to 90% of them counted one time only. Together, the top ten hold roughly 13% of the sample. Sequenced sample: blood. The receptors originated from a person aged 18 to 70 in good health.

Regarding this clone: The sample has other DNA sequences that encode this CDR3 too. The CDR3 here is CSVEGQGAGNTIYF. In DNA form, the CDR3 reads TGCAGCGTTGAGGGTCAGGGAGCTGGAAACACCATATATTTT. V and J are TRBV29-1 and TRBJ1-3; TRBD1 is a possible D gene (5 bases). V lost 3 bases to trimming and J lost 2 bases, with 11 bases between them. From germline, CDR1 is SQVTM and CDR2 ANQGSEA. The CDR3 has 14 amino acids.

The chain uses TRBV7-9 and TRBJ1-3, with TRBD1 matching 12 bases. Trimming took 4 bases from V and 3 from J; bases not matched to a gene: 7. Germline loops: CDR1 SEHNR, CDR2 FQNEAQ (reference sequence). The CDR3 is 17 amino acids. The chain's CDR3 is CASSWDGTGGLGNTIYF. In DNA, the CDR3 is TGTGCCAGCAGCTGGGACGGGACAGGGGGCCTTGGAAACACCATATATTTT.

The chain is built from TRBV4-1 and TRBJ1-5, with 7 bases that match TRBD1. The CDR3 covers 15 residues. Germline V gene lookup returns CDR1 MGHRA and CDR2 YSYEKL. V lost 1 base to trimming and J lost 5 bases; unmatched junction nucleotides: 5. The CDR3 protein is CASSQATGIDQPQHF. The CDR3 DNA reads TGCGCCAGCAGCCAAGCGACAGGGATAGATCAGCCCCAGCATTTT.

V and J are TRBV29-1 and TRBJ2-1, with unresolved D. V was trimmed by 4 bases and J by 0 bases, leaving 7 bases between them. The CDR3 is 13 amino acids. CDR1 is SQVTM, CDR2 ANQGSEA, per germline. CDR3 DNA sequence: TGCAGCGTTGGTGAGACCTCCTACAATGAGCAGTTCTTC. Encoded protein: CSVGETSYNEQFF.

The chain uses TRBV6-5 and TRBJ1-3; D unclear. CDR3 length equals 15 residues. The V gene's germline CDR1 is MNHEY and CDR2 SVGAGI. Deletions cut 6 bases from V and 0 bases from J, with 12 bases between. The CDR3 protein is CASRPGFFSGNTIYF. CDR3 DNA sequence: TGTGCCAGCAGGCCCGGATTCTTCTCTGGAAACACCATATATTTT.

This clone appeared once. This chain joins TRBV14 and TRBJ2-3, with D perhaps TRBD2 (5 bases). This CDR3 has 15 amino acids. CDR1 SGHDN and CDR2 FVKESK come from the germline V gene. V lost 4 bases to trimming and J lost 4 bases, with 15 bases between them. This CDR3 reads CASSPWGREPDTQYF. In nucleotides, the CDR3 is TGTGCCAGCAGCCCCTGGGGAAGGGAGCCAGATACGCAGTATTTT. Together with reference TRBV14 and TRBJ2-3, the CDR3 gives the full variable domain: EAGVTQFPSHSVIEKGQTVTLRCDPISGHDNLYWYRRVMGKEIKFLLHFVKESKQDESGMPNNRFLAERTGGTYSTLKVQPAELEDSGVYFCASSPWGREPDTQYFGPGTRLTVL.

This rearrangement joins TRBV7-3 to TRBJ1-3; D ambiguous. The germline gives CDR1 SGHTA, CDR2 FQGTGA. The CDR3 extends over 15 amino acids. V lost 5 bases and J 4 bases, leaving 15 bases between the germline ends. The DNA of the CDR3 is TGTGCCAGCAGCAGAGACCTCAGATCAGGAAACACCATATATTTT. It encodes CASSRDLRSGNTIYF.

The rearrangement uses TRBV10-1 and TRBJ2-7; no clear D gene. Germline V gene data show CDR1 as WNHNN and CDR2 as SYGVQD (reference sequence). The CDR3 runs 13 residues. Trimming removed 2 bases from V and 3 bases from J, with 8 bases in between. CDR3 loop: CASSESRGYEQYF. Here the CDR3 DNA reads TGCGCCAGCAGTGAGAGCCGAGGCTACGAGCAGTACTTC.

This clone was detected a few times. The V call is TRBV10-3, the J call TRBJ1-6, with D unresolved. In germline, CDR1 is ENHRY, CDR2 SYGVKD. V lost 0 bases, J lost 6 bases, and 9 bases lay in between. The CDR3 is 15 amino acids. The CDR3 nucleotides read TGTGCCATCAGTGAGTCGTTGCAGGCTAATTCACCCCTCCACTTT. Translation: CAISESLQANSPLHF.

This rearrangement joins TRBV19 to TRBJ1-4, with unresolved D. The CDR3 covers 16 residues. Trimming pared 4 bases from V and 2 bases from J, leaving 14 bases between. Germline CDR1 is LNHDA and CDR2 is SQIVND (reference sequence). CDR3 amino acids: CASSTGPRDTNEKLFF. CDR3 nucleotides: TGTGCCAGTAGTACCGGCCCGAGGGATACTAATGAAAAACTGTTTTTT.

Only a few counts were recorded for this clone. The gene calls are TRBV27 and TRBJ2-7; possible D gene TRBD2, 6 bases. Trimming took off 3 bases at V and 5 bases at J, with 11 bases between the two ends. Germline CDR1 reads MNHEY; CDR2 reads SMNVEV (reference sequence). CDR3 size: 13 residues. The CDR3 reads CASSFQGGHEQYF. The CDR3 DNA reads TGTGCCAGCAGTTTTCAAGGAGGGCACGAGCAGTACTTC.

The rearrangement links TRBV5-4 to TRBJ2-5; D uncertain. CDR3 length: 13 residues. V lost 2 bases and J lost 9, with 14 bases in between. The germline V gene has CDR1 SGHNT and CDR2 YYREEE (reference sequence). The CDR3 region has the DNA TGTGCCAGCAGCTTCGGTGCCGTGCAGGCCCAGTACTTC. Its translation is CASSFGAVQAQYF.

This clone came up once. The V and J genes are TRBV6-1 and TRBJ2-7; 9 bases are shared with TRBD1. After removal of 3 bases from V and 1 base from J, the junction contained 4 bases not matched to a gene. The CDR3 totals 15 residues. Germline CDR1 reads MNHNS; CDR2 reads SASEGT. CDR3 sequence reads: CASSDPGQGSYEQYF. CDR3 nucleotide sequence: TGTGCCAGCAGTGACCCGGGACAGGGTTCCTACGAGCAGTACTTC.

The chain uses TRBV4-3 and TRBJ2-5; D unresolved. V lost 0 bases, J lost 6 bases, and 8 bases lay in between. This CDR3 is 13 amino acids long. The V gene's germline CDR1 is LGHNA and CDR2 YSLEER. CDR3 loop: CASSQESRQTQYF. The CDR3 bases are TGCGCCAGCAGCCAAGAAAGTAGACAGACCCAGTACTTC.

CDR3 DNA: TGTGCCAGCAGCGTCGGACTAGGGGTTTACGAGCAGTACTTC. It specifies CASSVGLGVYEQYF. The chain couples TRBV9 to TRBJ2-7; 7 nucleotides agree with TRBD2. The CDR3 contains 14 residues. The junction had 6 bases not matched to a gene; V was cut back by 2 bases and J by 4 bases. In germline, CDR1 is SGDLS, CDR2 YYNGEE. Supplemented by reference TRBV9 and TRBJ2-7, the full variable domain reads DSGVTQTPKHLITATGQRVTLRCSPRSGDLSVYWYQQSLDQGLQFLIQYYNGEERAKGNILERFSAQQFPDLHSELNLSSLELGDSALYFCASSVGLGVYEQYFGPGTRLTVT.

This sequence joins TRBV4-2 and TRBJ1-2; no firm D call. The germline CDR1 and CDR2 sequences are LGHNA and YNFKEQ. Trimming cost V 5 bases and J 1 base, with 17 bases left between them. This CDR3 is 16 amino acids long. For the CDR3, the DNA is TGTGCCAGCAGCTCCAACGGCATCCCCCTTAACTATGGCTACACCTTC. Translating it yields CASSSNGIPLNYGYTF.

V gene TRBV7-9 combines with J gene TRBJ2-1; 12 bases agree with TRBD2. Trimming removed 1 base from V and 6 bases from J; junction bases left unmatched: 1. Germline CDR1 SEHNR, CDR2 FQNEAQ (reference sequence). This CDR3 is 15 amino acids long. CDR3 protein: CASSLGTSGTNEQFF. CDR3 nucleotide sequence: TGTGCCAGCAGCTTAGGGACTAGCGGGACCAATGAGCAGTTCTTC.

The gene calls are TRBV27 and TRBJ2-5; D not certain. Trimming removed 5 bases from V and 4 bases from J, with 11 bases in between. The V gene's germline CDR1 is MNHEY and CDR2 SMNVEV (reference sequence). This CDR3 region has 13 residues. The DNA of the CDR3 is TGTGCCAGCAGTCCCCTCCCCCCAGAGACCCAGTACTTC. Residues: CASSPLPPETQYF.

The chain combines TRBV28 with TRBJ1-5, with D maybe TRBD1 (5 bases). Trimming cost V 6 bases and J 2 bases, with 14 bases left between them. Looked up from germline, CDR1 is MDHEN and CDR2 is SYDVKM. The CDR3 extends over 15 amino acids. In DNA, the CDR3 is TGTGCCAGCAGCACCCAGGGATGGGGCAATCAGCCCCAGCATTTT. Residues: CASSTQGWGNQPQHF.

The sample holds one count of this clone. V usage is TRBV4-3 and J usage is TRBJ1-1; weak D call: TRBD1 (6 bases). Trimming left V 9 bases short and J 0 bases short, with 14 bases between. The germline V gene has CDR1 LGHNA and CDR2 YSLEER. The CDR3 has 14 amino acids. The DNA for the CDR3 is TGCGCCAGTGGGGGGCGCGGGATGAACACTGAAGCTTTCTTT. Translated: CASGGRGMNTEAFF.

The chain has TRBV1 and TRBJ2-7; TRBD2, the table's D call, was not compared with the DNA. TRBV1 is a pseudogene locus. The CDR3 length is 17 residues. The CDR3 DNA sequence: TGCACCAGCAGCCAAGATCGGGTCTATAATTATATCTACGAGCAGTACTTC. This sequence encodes CTSSQDRVYNYIYEQYF.

The CDR3 DNA reads TGTGCCAGTCAACCCACAGGCTACGAGCAGTACTTC. Translated: CASQPTGYEQYF. This chain links TRBV25-1 with TRBJ2-7, with a possible D match to TRBD1 (5 bases). The germline gives CDR1 MGHDK, CDR2 SYGVNS. The CDR3 spans 12 residues. The germline V and J ends were trimmed by 9 bases and 3 bases, with 12 bases remaining between them.

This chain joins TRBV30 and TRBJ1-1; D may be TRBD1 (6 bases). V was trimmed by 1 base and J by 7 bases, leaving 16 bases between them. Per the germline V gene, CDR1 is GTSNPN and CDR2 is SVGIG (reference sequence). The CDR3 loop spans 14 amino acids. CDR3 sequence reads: CAWSGGGGNGEAFF. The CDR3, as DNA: TGTGCCTGGAGTGGGGGAGGGGGTAATGGTGAAGCTTTCTTT.